Listed below are T cell receptor beta chains from one sample, sequenced in a study of T-cell reconstitution after alpha-beta-depleted transplantation in children. In TCRdb, the PCR reads were re-called with MiXCR into one record per CDR3 protein. The sample has over 200,000 distinct CDR3 sequences; about 11% are singletons. The sample in question was PBMCs, obtained before TCRalphabeta/CD19-depleted stem cell transplant. The origin of the receptors is a child under three years old with acute myeloid leukemia, due to receive a stem cell transplant. The CDR3 runs from the conserved cysteine through the conserved F or W. A D gene is named only where the DNA matches it firmly.

cdr3_length j_call d_call v_call cdr3_aa
15 TRBJ2-1 TRBD1 TRBV7-9 CASSLVDRTYNEQFF
13 TRBJ2-5 NA TRBV15 CATSRDRVETQYF
16 TRBJ2-7 NA TRBV5-5 CASSRDAGTVTYEQYF
13 TRBJ2-7 TRBD2 TRBV20-1 CSLLAGGQWEQYF
15 TRBJ2-1 NA TRBV7-9 CASSYRLDIRNEQFF
14 TRBJ2-7 TRBD1 TRBV4-2 CASSQRDRGYEQYF
15 TRBJ2-1 TRBD2 TRBV20-1 CSARGTGGRYNEQFF
15 TRBJ2-7 NA TRBV5-6 CASSLLSRTKYEQYF
17 TRBJ2-1 NA TRBV28 CASSLLTGPTPYNEQFF
14 TRBJ1-2 NA TRBV20-1 CSAPGLSSSYGYTF
13 TRBJ2-7 TRBD1 TRBV6-4 CASSRQGVYEQYF
13 TRBJ2-7 NA TRBV20-1 CSGPGLSGDEQYF
15 TRBJ1-1 TRBD1 TRBV5-1 CASRGTGHRGTEAFF
12 TRBJ2-1 TRBD1 TRBV14 CASSPTHRGRFF
14 TRBJ2-1 TRBD2 TRBV20-1 CSALAGGPRDEQFF
18 TRBJ1-2 NA TRBV6-5 CASSYSPRVDTPNYGYTF
16 TRBJ1-1 TRBD1 TRBV6-1 CASTPGQARMNTEAFF
15 TRBJ2-7 NA TRBV28 CASSRHQGSNYEQYF
15 TRBJ2-3 NA TRBV18 CASSPRGTLTDTQYF
11 TRBJ1-2 NA TRBV29-1 CSVGRDYGYTF
15 TRBJ2-1 NA TRBV6-5 CASSYAGSSYNEQFF
14 TRBJ1-3 TRBD1 TRBV27 CASSRQGAGNTIYF
15 TRBJ1-5 NA TRBV13 CASSRGRPSGQPQHF
15 TRBJ2-3 NA TRBV5-1 CASSLDQMSTDTQYF